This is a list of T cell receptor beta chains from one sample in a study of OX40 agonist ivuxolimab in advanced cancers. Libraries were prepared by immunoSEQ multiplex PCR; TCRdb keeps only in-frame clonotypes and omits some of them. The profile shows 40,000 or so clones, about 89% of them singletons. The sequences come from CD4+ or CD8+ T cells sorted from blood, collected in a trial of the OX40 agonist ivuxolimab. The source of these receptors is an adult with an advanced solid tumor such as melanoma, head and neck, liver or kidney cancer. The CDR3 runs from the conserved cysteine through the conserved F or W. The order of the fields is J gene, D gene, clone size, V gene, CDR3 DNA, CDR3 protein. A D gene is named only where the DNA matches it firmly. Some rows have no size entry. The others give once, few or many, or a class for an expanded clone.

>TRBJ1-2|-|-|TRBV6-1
TGTGCCAGCACCCCCGGGACCAACAACTATGGCTACACCTTC
CASTPGTNNYGYTF
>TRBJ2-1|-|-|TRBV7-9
TGTGCCAGCAGCCCCAAGCGGAGACTAGAAAGGGTCATCAGGGAGCAGTTCTTC
CASSPKRRLERVIREQFF
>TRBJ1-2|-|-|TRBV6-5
TGTGCCAGCAGTTTCCCCGTGGCCGATGGCTACACCTTC
CASSFPVADGYTF
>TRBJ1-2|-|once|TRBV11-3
TGTGCCAGCAGCCAGGGACACCAGGAAGACTATGGCTACACCTTC
CASSQGHQEDYGYTF
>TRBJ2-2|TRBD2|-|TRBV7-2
TGTGCCAGCAGCTTAGCAGGATTAGCGGGGGGGCTAACCGGGGAGCTGTTTTTT
CASSLAGLAGGLTGELFF
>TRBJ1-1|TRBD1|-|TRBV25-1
TGTGCCAGCAGACAGGGGGCGGGGACTGAAGCTTTCTTT
CASRQGAGTEAFF
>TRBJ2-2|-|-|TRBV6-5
TGTGCCAGCAGCCTTGACAGAGCGAACACCGGGGAGCTGTTTTTT
CASSLDRANTGELFF
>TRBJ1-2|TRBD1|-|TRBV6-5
TGTGCCAGCAAGGCCGGGACAGGGGGCTTCTATGGCTACACCTTC
CASKAGTGGFYGYTF
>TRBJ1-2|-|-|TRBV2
TGTGCCAGCACAGTCGGCAGGGAAGGCTATGGCTACACCTTC
CASTVGREGYGYTF
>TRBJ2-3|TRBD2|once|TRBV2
TGTGCCAGCAGTGACCTTAGCGGGGGAGGCACAGATACGCAGTATTTT
CASSDLSGGGTDTQYF
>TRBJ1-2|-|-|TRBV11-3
TGTGCCAGCAGCTTAGGGGAGAACTATGGCTACACCTTC
CASSLGENYGYTF
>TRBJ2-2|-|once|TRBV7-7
TGTGCTAGCAGCTTAGACTACGCCACCGGGGAGCTGTTTTTT
CASSLDYATGELFF
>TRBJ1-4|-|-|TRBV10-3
TGTGCCATCAGAGACGGACTTGGAGAAAAACTGTTTTTT
CAIRDGLGEKLFF
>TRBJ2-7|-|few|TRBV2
TGTGCCAGCAGACCCGAAGGTGGGGGCGAGCAGTACTTC
CASRPEGGGEQYF
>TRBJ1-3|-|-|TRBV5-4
TGTGCCACCCGCAGGGATGGAAACACCATATATTTT
CATRRDGNTIYF
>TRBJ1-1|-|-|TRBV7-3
TGTGCCAGCAGCTCACTCCCGAACACTGAAGCTTTCTTT
CASSSLPNTEAFF
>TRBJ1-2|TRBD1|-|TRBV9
TGTGCCAGCAGCCTTGCGACAGGGGCGTATGGCTACACCTTC
CASSLATGAYGYTF
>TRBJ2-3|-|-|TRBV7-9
TGTGCCAGCAGCGCGAGGTGGGGTAGCACAGATACGCAGTATTTT
CASSARWGSTDTQYF